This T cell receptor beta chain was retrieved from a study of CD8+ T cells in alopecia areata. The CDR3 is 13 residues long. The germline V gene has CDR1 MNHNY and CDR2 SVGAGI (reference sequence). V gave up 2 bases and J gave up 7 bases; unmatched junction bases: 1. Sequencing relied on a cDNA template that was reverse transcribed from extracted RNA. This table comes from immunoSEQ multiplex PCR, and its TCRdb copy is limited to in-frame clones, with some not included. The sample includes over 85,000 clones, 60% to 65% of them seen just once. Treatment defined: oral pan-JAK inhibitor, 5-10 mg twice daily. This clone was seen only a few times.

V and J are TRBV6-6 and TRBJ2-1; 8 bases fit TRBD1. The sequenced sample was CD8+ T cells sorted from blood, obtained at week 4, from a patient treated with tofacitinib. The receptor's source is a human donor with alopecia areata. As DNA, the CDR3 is TGTGCCAGCAGTTACCAGGGGGCGAATGAGCAGTTCTTC. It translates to CASSYQGANEQFF.